The entry below gives a single TCR beta chain sequence along with its context. The antigen this receptor binds is unknown. No quality values exist for individual bases; no much larger clone is one base distant. Library preparation employed the immunoSEQ multiplex PCR assay. For the multiplex PCR, a mixture combining 60 forward primers for TCR Vbeta segments and 13 reverse primers for TCR Jbeta segments was used. A multiplex PCR assay on genomic DNA amplified the CDR3 region of rearranged TCR beta genes. The amplified TCR beta libraries were sequenced on the Illumina HiSeq System as 87-base-pair reads. The paper's processing steps were these. A later analysis counted some 74 million unique TCR beta chains across the 550 to 750 repertoires, and around 9.9 million of these chains were shared by at least two donors. A nearest-neighbor algorithm error-corrected the raw reads and collapsed the reads into unique sequences, merging closely related sequences to remove PCR and sequencing errors. V, D and J gene segments were assigned by aligning CDR3 sequences to IMGT reference sequences. For a sequence to be retained, a match of at least six nucleotides was required to both a V gene segment and a J gene segment. A rearrangement counted as productive if the CDR3 had no stop codons and remained in frame with V and J, and every other rearrangement counted as non-productive. CDR3 was defined by IMGT convention, running from the second conserved V-encoded cysteine to the conserved J-encoded phenylalanine. Sequences without an unambiguous match to a single V gene segment were excluded from the earlier analysis of about 630 of the donors. An earlier analysis of 500 to 700 of the donors classified V segments as functional when productive rearrangements were above 56.7% and as segregating when the standard deviation between donors was above 5%. To diagnose cytomegalovirus status from the catalog of TCR beta chain sequences, a statistical classification framework was built. In a later analysis, V and J genes were assigned by comparing TCR nucleotide sequences against IMGT/GENE-DB human TR gene sequences. The TCRdist pipeline was used in a later analysis to assign CDR3 sequences and most-parsimonious VDJ recombination scenarios. In a later analysis, each TCR beta chain was defined by its CDR3 amino acid sequence together with its V-gene family, and reads without a unique V-gene family were excluded. A later analysis removed nearly 600 highly shared, low-generation-probability nucleotide sequences to deal with suspected cross-contamination and a sequencing artifact. In a later analysis, a clonal expansion index for each public chain was calculated from normalized within-repertoire ranks of inferred template counts. In a later analysis, generation probabilities were computed using a VDJ recombination model fitted to out-of-frame rearrangements, and the results were checked against IGoR. In a later analysis, TCR-TCR, TCR-HLA and TCR-CMV co-occurrence was scored with hypergeometric tests, and a repertoire-size bias correction was applied to TCR pairs. False discovery rates were estimated in a later analysis by permuting HLA or CMV assignments 20 times. In a later analysis, co-occurring TCRs were grouped using DBSCAN, and TCRdist sequence similarity was added for clustering within HLA-allele-positive subsets. Repertoires with fewer than 30,000 or more than 120,000 public chains, plus five repertoires with anomalous nucleotide sharing, were excluded from co-occurrence clustering. In its TCRdb copy, this immuneACCESS table keeps in-frame sequences only and misses some clones. Where compared with another copy, unresolved V genes explain less than half of these, and the others have no known cause. For V, J and clone size, that table is used; D and trimming come from the DNA. This sample lists about 150,000 clones; roughly four fifths were detected once. The ten top clones hold about 6.5% of the sample.

This record belongs to a study of cytomegalovirus exposure and HLA in healthy donors (dated by TCRdb to 2016 to 2017). A note on the overall study: In an earlier analysis of fewer than 750 of the donors, 276 Gb of sequence data and 117 million unique TCR beta sequences from 180 million or so T cells were reported. The number of donors typed differed by locus, with roughly 620-630 for A, B, C, DRB1 and DQB1, approximately 500 for DQA1, about 610 for DPA1, and roughly 450 for DPB1. In addition to the first cohort of 666 subjects, a separate validation cohort of approximately 120 different subjects was used. In an earlier analysis of about 590 of the donors, high-throughput TCR beta sequencing was used to judge whether each TCR beta V gene segment behaved as functional or pseudogenic. Of the 398 genotyped donors, approximately 83% fell in the genetic ancestry cluster associated with self-reported Caucasian donors. The later analysis used no new phenotypic data to find candidate immune exposures, relying instead on TCR beta sequences and their occurrence across donors. Every discovery cohort repertoire had been produced on one sequencing platform. The study profiled the T cell repertoires of 500 to 800 subjects by immunosequencing and related them to cytomegalovirus serostatus. On average, approximately 250,000 unique TCR beta nucleotide sequences were sequenced per donor among more than 350 genotyped donors of the cohort, with roughly 18% of those sequences being non-productive. An early release covering some 640 HLA-typed donors comprised 250 to 350 gigabases of sequencing data and around 86 million unique TCR sequences. In a later analysis, previously published TCR beta repertoires from several hundred donors were re-analyzed and high-resolution HLA genotyping was added so that TCR occurrence patterns could be studied. Class I and class II HLA loci were covered by the typing at four-digit resolution. Because of strong linkage in the cohort, 5 or 6 DR-DQ haplotypes were treated as single units for association and clustering. In a later genetic analysis, genome-wide SNP genotypes for about three fifths of the roughly 670 donors were used, and that subset was treated as a discovery cohort. Donor age, sex, ethnicity and CMV serostatus were collected together with the repertoire data. High-throughput TCR immunosequencing, statistical association of individual TCRs with disease status, and machine learning were combined to predict cytomegalovirus infection status. The study aimed to test whether signatures of past pathogen exposure could be identified by cataloging public T cell receptors.

In total, over 600 healthy bone marrow donors made up the cohort. At the time of sampling, every cohort member was nominally healthy, though immune exposures that went unrecorded were likely present. The donor was CMV seronegative and belonged to the group of over 350 seronegative cohort members. A peripheral blood sample was collected from each donor, and TCR beta sequencing was performed on peripheral blood mononuclear cells. The Qiagen DNeasy Blood Extraction Kit was used to extract genomic DNA from the blood cell samples. General conclusions and limits of the study: Because counts were too low, around 18 rarely observed V segments, including chromosome 9 orphons, were left out of the earlier analysis of 587 of the donors. When HLA alleles, especially DR and DQ, strongly co-occurred, attributing TCR associations to individual alleles was difficult. Presence/absence analyses assumed roughly uniform sequencing depth across donors, an assumption that may not hold. The cohort was sequenced for TCR beta chains only, and without alpha or paired-chain data the features that could be detected were limited. A few of the identified cytomegalovirus-associated TCR beta chains were confirmed in vitro to be specific for cytomegalovirus antigens. Broadly in line with IMGT annotations, most TCR beta V segments showed up in productive rearrangements about 87% or about 30% of the time in an earlier analysis of about 500 of the donors. In a later analysis, TCR association rates were found to vary across HLA loci, with the most associated TCRs seen for DRB1 alleles and the fewest for HLA-C alleles. A further reported finding was that TCR beta sequences accurately predicted the HLA-A and HLA-B alleles for most subjects in the first cohort. At a false discovery rate of 0.05, a later analysis linked fewer than 20,000 TCR beta sequences to specific HLA alleles. In a later genetic analysis, a missense DCLRE1C variant was associated with V-gene and J-gene trimming of TCR beta chains, and the association was replicated in an independent cohort. The 87-base-pair reads could not distinguish some IMGT-functional V segments, including TRBV6-2 and TRBV6-3, so those segments were excluded. A cluster of highly shared sequence variants was judged likely to be a technical artifact of the sequencing pipeline. Immune exposure information for the cohort was limited to CMV serostatus. According to a later analysis, parvovirus B19, influenza, CMV and Epstein-Barr virus appeared linked to several top co-occurrence clusters. In a later genetic analysis, fewer N-insertions in productive TCRs were reported among donors in an Asian-associated ancestry cluster than the roughly 710-donor mean. Most TCR sequences were observed very rarely across donors, whereas some public TCRs were present in many individuals. Cytomegalovirus status was reported to be diagnosed by the classifier with high specificity and sensitivity in both the original and validation cohorts. The study listed 150 to 200 TCR beta chains as associated with cytomegalovirus. It was suggested by the authors that the approach could potentially be generalized to other disease states and immunological phenotypes. Correlated functional status among segregating V segments might be attributable to linkage disequilibrium, but an unknown experimental factor could not be ruled out. Because some donors lacked HLA typing at each locus, the association tests relied only on the typed subset. A later analysis found that HLA-associated TCR beta chains were more clonally expanded and had lower generation probabilities than equally common non-associated chains. A later analysis found that most CMV-associated TCR beta chains appeared HLA-restricted, with HLA associations seemingly driven largely by CMV exposure.

CDR1 and CDR2, looked up from the germline V gene, are MDHEN and SYDVKM. V loses 3 bases at its end and J loses 3 bases; junction bases beyond the gene matches: 0. Including cysteine and phenylalanine, the CDR3 has 13 amino acids. Kept here is only the CDR3 DNA, which spans 39 bases and is read in frame from base 1. The receptor was isolated from a man aged 30-40 years in good health and CMV-seronegative. Sample: PBMCs. The rearrangement joined TRBV28 to TRBJ1-2; the junction holds 8 bases that match TRBD1. The CDR3 region has the sequence CASSLTGDYGYTF. The DNA is as follows: TGTGCCAGCAGTTTGACAGGGGACTATGGCTACACCTTC.